This T cell receptor (beta chain) was captured in a study of blood T cell repertoires in COVID-19. Study at large: The analysed material was cDNA or gDNA that came from T cells, B-cell-depleted T cells, or PBMCs.

Authors' analysis steps: Amplification of reference gene primers provided the estimated nucleated cell counts. Method: immunoSEQ multiplex PCR; TCRdb's copy keeps in-frame clones and lacks some. V and J calls and clone size are given by that table; D and trimming were obtained from the DNA. The table includes some 260,000 clones, 75% to 90% detected once. This CDR3 has 16 amino acids. Germline V CDR1 and CDR2: SGHTA, FQGNSA. Trimming took 6 bases from V and 0 from J; bases not matched to a gene: 8. The sequencing input was peripheral blood. The sequence was obtained from a woman aged 70 to 79 with COVID-19, enrolled during active disease. The rearrangement links TRBV7-2 to TRBJ1-3; 7 bases line up with TRBD1. Here the CDR3 DNA reads TGTGCCAGCAGACAAGTCGGGACAGACTCTGGAAACACCATATATTTT. It encodes CASRQVGTDSGNTIYF.